Listed here are 10 T cell receptor beta chains from one sample, sequenced in a study of B cell selection in AIRE deficiency. The sorted conventional CD4 T cells were gated as CD4+CD127+. Repertoires were generated with immunoSEQ multiplex PCR, while TCRdb's copy carries only in-frame clones and drops some. The sample shows roughly 24,000 clones, 90% to 97% of them seen only once. Sequences were obtained from CD4+CD127+ conventional T cells sorted from PBMCs. These receptors came from a human donor in good health.

The count of this clone is one. The J gene is TRBJ1-2, the V gene TRBV6-6, with unresolved D. CDR1 is MNHNY and CDR2 is SVGAGI in the germline V gene (reference sequence). Trimming took off 0 bases at V and 4 bases at J, with 9 bases between the two ends. The CDR3 is made up of 14 amino acids. The CDR3 here is CASSYSDALYGYTF. CDR3 DNA: TGTGCCAGCAGTTACTCGGACGCACTCTATGGCTACACCTTC.

CDR3 nucleotide sequence: TGCGCCAGCAGCTTGGGGGGACAGGGCTATCAGCCCCAGCATTTT. Translation gives CASSLGGQGYQPQHF. The rearrangement links TRBV5-1 to TRBJ1-5, with 9 bases matching TRBD1. CDR3 length: 15 amino acids. Germline assignment: CDR1 SGHRS and CDR2 YFSETQ. V lost 0 bases, J lost 5 bases, and 3 bases stayed unmatched.

This clone was recorded once. The chain carries TRBV10-3 and TRBJ1-5, with TRBD1 identical over 11 bases. From germline, CDR1 is ENHRY and CDR2 SYGVKD. V was pared by 0 bases and J by 4 bases, with 5 bases of the junction left unmatched. The CDR3 has 17 residues. CDR3 amino acids: CAISESFRDRGNQPQHF. DNA of the CDR3: TGTGCCATCAGTGAGTCGTTCAGGGACAGGGGGAATCAGCCCCAGCATTTT.

The chain employs TRBV18 and TRBJ1-3, with D possibly TRBD1 on 5 matching bases. This CDR3 is 15 amino acids long. V lost 6 bases and J lost 2, with 14 bases in between. Germline V gene sequence: CDR1 KGHSH, CDR2 LQKENI. The CDR3, as DNA: TGTGCCAGCTCCCCAATCGGGGGAACTGGAAACACCATATATTTT. Amino acids: CASSPIGGTGNTIYF.

The V and J genes are TRBV7-9 and TRBJ1-1; TRBD1 matches 7 bases. CDR1 and CDR2 (germline): SEHNR, FQNEAQ (reference sequence). The CDR3 is 15 amino acids. V shed 5 bases, J shed 4 bases, and the junction held 10 bases outside the gene matches. The CDR3 reads CASSPEARGVTEAFF. The CDR3 coding sequence is TGTGCCAGCAGCCCAGAGGCCAGGGGGGTCACTGAAGCTTTCTTT. Full variable domain (remainder filled in from reference TRBV7-9 and TRBJ1-1): DTGVSQNPRHKITKRGQNVTFRCDPISEHNRLYWYRQTLGQGPEFLTYFQNEAQLEKSRLLSDRFSAERPKGSFSTLEIQRTEQGDSAMYLCASSPEARGVTEAFFGQGTRLTVV.

CDR3 loop: CASSTGAIQETQYF. The CDR3 bases are TGTGCCAGCAGCACCGGGGCCATCCAAGAGACCCAGTACTTC. This chain uses TRBV28 with TRBJ2-5, with D perhaps assigned TRBD1 or TRBD2 (5 bases each). The CDR3 has 14 residues. Trimming removed 6 bases at V and 1 base at J, with 12 bases between. CDR1 and CDR2 from the germline V gene are MDHEN and SYDVKM. Supplemented by reference TRBV28 and TRBJ2-5, the full variable domain reads DVKVTQSSRYLVKRTGEKVFLECVQDMDHENMFWYRQDPGLGLRLIYFSYDVKMKEKGDIPEGYSVSREKKERFSLILESASTNQTSMYLCASSTGAIQETQYFGPGTRLLVL.

J is TRBJ1-2 and V is TRBV6-6; D remains unclear. Trimming cost V 6 bases and J 2 bases, with 7 bases left between them. The CDR3 totals 12 residues. The V gene's germline CDR1 is MNHNY and CDR2 SVGAGI (reference sequence). The CDR3 bases are TGTGCCAGCAGCCCTGACAACTATGGCTACACCTTC. This encodes CASSPDNYGYTF.

The genes are TRBV11-2 and TRBJ1-4; D possibly corresponds to TRBD1 (6 bases). CDR1 SGHAT and CDR2 FQNNGV come from the germline V gene. CDR3 length equals 16 residues. V was pared by 2 bases and J by 0 bases, with 10 bases between. CDR3 residues: CASSLRQEATNEKLFF. In DNA, the CDR3 is TGTGCCAGCAGCTTACGACAGGAGGCAACTAATGAAAAACTGTTTTTT.

V is TRBV6-5 and J is TRBJ1-4, with D perhaps TRBD1 (6 bases). Germline V CDR1 and CDR2: MNHEY, SVGAGI. The CDR3 extends over 14 amino acids. V was cut by 5 bases and J by 0 bases, with 7 bases left in between. This chain's CDR3 is CASSRTATNEKLFF. The CDR3 DNA is TGTGCCAGCAGTCGGACAGCAACTAATGAAAAACTGTTTTTT.

The chain combines TRBV18 with TRBJ1-5; no reliable D call. Germline assignment: CDR1 KGHSH and CDR2 LQKENI. V gave up 4 bases and J gave up 8 bases, with 18 bases separating them. The CDR3 is 15 amino acids. In DNA, the CDR3 is TGTGCCAGCTCACTTTCGGGGTCCGACATCAAGCCCCAGCATTTT. It specifies CASSLSGSDIKPQHF.